Each of the 23 T cell receptor beta chains below was sequenced from the same sample in a study of T cells after yellow fever vaccination. One entry per CDR3 protein results from TCRdb running MiXCR on the 5' RACE reads. The table includes a few hundred thousand distinct CDR3 sequences, 8.7% detected once. The material was CD4+ T cells sorted from PBMCs, obtained 5 days after the yellow fever booster vaccination. The receptors shown here come from a man aged 18 to 29 who received the YFV17D yellow fever vaccine.

The sample holds a few counts of this clonotype. This chain connects TRBV20-1 to TRBJ1-5, with 7 positions matching TRBD1. V trimming: 2 bases; J trimming: 0 bases; junction bases outside the gene matches: 1. CDR1 DFQATT and CDR2 SNEGSKA come from the germline V gene (reference sequence). This CDR3 region has 14 residues. CDR3 amino acids: CSARRQGSNQPQHF. DNA of the CDR3: TGCAGTGCTAGAAGACAGGGTAGCAATCAGCCCCAGCATTTT.

The J gene is TRBJ2-5, the V gene TRBV5-4; 7 bases align to TRBD1. Germline V gene sequence: CDR1 SGHNT, CDR2 YYREEE (reference sequence). This CDR3 is built from 16 residues. Trimming cost V 0 bases and J 2 bases; bases outside gene matches: 7. CDR3 sequence: CASSLGLGGRQETQYF. CDR3 DNA: TGTGCCAGCAGCTTGGGGTTAGGGGGCCGACAAGAGACCCAGTACTTC.

The J gene is TRBJ1-1, the V gene TRBV5-6; D gene unclear. The CDR3 length is 12 residues. V lost 3 bases and J 5 bases, leaving 8 bases between the germline ends. The V gene's germline CDR1 is SGHDT and CDR2 YYEEEE. CDR3 amino acids: CASSSMSTEAFF. CDR3 nucleotides: TGTGCCAGCAGCTCCATGAGTACTGAAGCTTTCTTT.

This sequence joins TRBV12-3 or TRBV12-4 and TRBJ1-2; D is unclear. The CDR3 runs to 12 residues. V lost 3 bases to trimming and J lost 4 bases, with 6 bases between them. The CDR3 nucleotides are TGTGCCAGCAGTTTCGCGTCCTATGGCTACACCTTC. Encoded protein: CASSFASYGYTF.

This clonotype was detected a few times. The chain carries TRBV12-3 or TRBV12-4 and TRBJ2-5; 8 bases align to TRBD1. Trimming cost V 4 bases and J 1 base; bases outside gene matches: 2. The CDR3 contains 14 residues. The CDR3 coding sequence is TGTGCCAGCAGTTCACAGGGGGTCCAAGAGACCCAGTACTTC. Translated: CASSSQGVQETQYF.

This clonotype turned up a few times. The rearrangement uses TRBV30 and TRBJ2-3; TRBD2 matches 10 bases. Trimming cost V 4 bases and J 6 bases; bases outside gene matches: 10. The CDR3 extends over 15 amino acids. Germline V gene lookup returns CDR1 GTSNPN and CDR2 SVGIG (reference sequence). The CDR3 loop is CAWTRLAGASDTQYF. The CDR3 DNA sequence: TGTGCCTGGACTCGACTAGCGGGTGCCTCGGATACGCAGTATTTT.

This clonotype was detected a few times. CDR3 DNA sequence: TGTGCCAGCAGCCGTAACAGGGGAAACGGGGAGCTGTTTTTT. Translating it yields CASSRNRGNGELFF. The chain joins TRBV7-2 to TRBJ2-2, with 7 bases lining up with TRBD1. Germline V gene sequence: CDR1 SGHTA, CDR2 FQGNSA. This CDR3 comprises 14 residues. J lost 7 bases, V lost 5 bases, and 7 bases had no gene match.

This clonotype was observed many times. V is TRBV20-1 and J is TRBJ2-7; 8 bases are a match to TRBD1. The CDR3 runs 14 residues. V lost 2 bases, J lost 5 bases, and 8 bases stayed unmatched. Germline V gives CDR1 DFQATT, CDR2 SNEGSKA (reference sequence). In nucleotides, the CDR3 is TGCAGTGCTAGACCACAGGGGGTTAAGGACGAGCAGTACTTC. Translated, it gives CSARPQGVKDEQYF.

This clonotype was counted many times. The V and J genes are TRBV7-2 and TRBJ2-1, with D maybe TRBD2 (6 bases). With 2 bases removed from V and 4 bases from J, the gap between germline ends came to 12 bases. The CDR3 is made up of 15 amino acids. CDR1 is SGHTA and CDR2 is FQGNSA in the germline V gene. The chain's CDR3 is CASSLNAGSYNEQFF. Written as DNA, the CDR3 is TGTGCCAGCAGCTTAAACGCGGGGTCATACAATGAGCAGTTCTTC.

The genes are TRBV7-2 and TRBJ2-1; perhaps TRBD2 as D (5 bases). CDR1 and CDR2 (germline): SGHTA, FQGNSA. The V end lost 5 bases, the J end lost 8 bases, and 10 bases lay between the germline ends. The CDR3 is made up of 12 amino acids. The CDR3 region is CASSPTRDEQFF. CDR3 DNA sequence: TGTGCCAGCAGCCCAACTAGGGATGAGCAGTTCTTC.

This clonotype was seen ten or more times. The chain couples TRBV30 to TRBJ1-6; TRBD1 matches at 9 bases. Germline V gene lookup returns CDR1 GTSNPN and CDR2 SVGIG (reference sequence). The length of the CDR3 is 15 residues. V shed 4 bases, J shed 10 bases, and the junction held 11 bases outside the gene matches. The CDR3 region has the DNA TGTGCCTGGAAATCCCTGCGGACAGGGGACTCACCCCTCCACTTT. This sequence encodes CAWKSLRTGDSPLHF. The entire variable domain, with the rest obtained from reference TRBV30 and TRBJ1-6, is as follows: SQTIHQWPATLVQPVGSPLSLECTVEGTSNPNLYWYRQAAGRGLQLLFYSVGIGQISSEVPQNLSASRPQDRQFILSSKKLLLSDSGFYLCAWKSLRTGDSPLHFGNGTRLTVT.

This clonotype has just a few counts. The CDR3 sequence is CASSLVGGLGAYEQYF. The CDR3 region has the DNA TGCGCCAGCAGCTTGGTTGGAGGGTTGGGAGCCTACGAGCAGTACTTC. The chain uses TRBV5-1 and TRBJ2-7; a weak D match, TRBD2 (6 bases). Germline loops: CDR1 SGHRS, CDR2 YFSETQ. V dropped 0 bases and J dropped 2 bases, with 15 bases sitting between them. The CDR3 extends over 16 amino acids.

This clonotype appeared many times. V usage is TRBV7-9 and J usage is TRBJ1-5; D possibly corresponds to TRBD1 (5 bases). CDR3 length: 17 residues. The germline CDR1 and CDR2 sequences are SEHNR and FQNEAQ (reference sequence). Trimming took off 0 bases at V and 5 bases at J, with 17 bases between the two ends. This CDR3 is CASSLASRQSEDQPQHF. The CDR3 DNA reads TGTGCCAGCAGCTTAGCATCTCGACAGTCGGAGGATCAGCCCCAGCATTTT.

This clonotype was detected ten times or more. The gene calls are TRBV5-1 and TRBJ2-2; 7 positions match TRBD1. The CDR3 loop spans 13 amino acids. Germline V gives CDR1 SGHRS, CDR2 YFSETQ. V trimming: 4 bases; J trimming: 6 bases; junction bases outside the gene matches: 3. CDR3 amino acids: CASSPTGSGELFF. CDR3 in DNA: TGCGCCAGCAGCCCGACAGGGTCCGGGGAGCTGTTTTTT.

The chain couples TRBV4-1 to TRBJ2-7, with 11 bases lining up with TRBD2. This CDR3 region has 14 residues. Germline V CDR1 and CDR2: MGHRA, YSYEKL. V gave up 7 bases and J gave up 5 bases; unmatched junction bases: 7. In nucleotides, the CDR3 is TGCGCCAGCAAACGGCTAGCGGGGGGCAACGAGCAGTACTTC. Encoded protein: CASKRLAGGNEQYF.

This clonotype was seen ten or more times. The chain couples TRBV5-1 to TRBJ2-3; D is uncertain. The germline CDR1 and CDR2 sequences are SGHRS and YFSETQ. Trimming removed 0 bases from V and 2 bases from J, with 19 bases in between. This CDR3 spans 18 amino acids. CDR3 coding DNA: TGCGCCAGCAGCTTGGCCATTCACTCCGACCCAGCCACAGATACGCAGTATTTT. Encoded protein: CASSLAIHSDPATDTQYF.

This rearrangement joins TRBV20-1 to TRBJ1-1, with D possibly being TRBD1 (5 bases). CDR3 size: 15 residues. Between the trimmed V and J ends, which lost 5 bases and 1 base, there was a span of 17 bases. CDR1 is DFQATT and CDR2 is SNEGSKA in the germline V gene (reference sequence). The CDR3 DNA reads as TGCAGTGCTCCTAAGGAGGGGTCCGGGAACACTGAAGCTTTCTTT. Protein sequence: CSAPKEGSGNTEAFF.

V and J are TRBV6-4 and TRBJ2-7, with 8 bases that match TRBD1. Trimming took 9 bases from V and 0 from J; bases not matched to a gene: 7. The germline CDR1 and CDR2 sequences are MRHNA and SNTAGT. The CDR3 has 14 amino acids. CDR3: CARQGELLSYEQYV. The CDR3 coding sequence is TGTGCCAGACAGGGGGAACTCCTCTCCTACGAGCAGTACGTC.

V gene TRBV5-1 combines with J gene TRBJ2-7; tentative D call: TRBD1 (5 bases). Looked up from germline, CDR1 is SGHRS and CDR2 is YFSETQ. V lost 0 bases and J lost 5, with 12 bases in between. The CDR3 is made up of 14 amino acids. The CDR3 DNA reads as TGCGCCAGCAGCTTGGGGGTTATAGGGGACGAGCAGTACGTC. This encodes CASSLGVIGDEQYV.

CDR3 residues: CASSERVSGNTIYF. CDR3 nucleotide sequence: TGTGCCAGCAGCGAACGGGTCTCTGGAAACACCATATATTTT. J is TRBJ1-3 and V is TRBV6-1, with D unresolved. Deletions cut 6 bases from V and 0 bases from J, with 9 bases between. Germline CDR1 reads MNHNS; CDR2 reads SASEGT. CDR3 length equals 14 residues.

This clonotype turned up a few times. The chain is built from TRBV6-2 or TRBV6-3 and TRBJ2-3, with no clear D. Germline V gene sequence: CDR1 MNHEY, CDR2 SVGEGT. Trimming cost V 2 bases and J 0 bases, with 6 bases left between them. The CDR3 has 14 amino acids. The CDR3 DNA reads TGTGCCAGCAGTTACCGTCAGAGCACAGATACGCAGTATTTT. Residues: CASSYRQSTDTQYF.

This clonotype was picked up a small number of times. The chain couples TRBV7-3 to TRBJ2-1; D is possibly TRBD1 (6 bases). V shed 2 bases and J shed 10 bases, with 12 bases lying between them. The CDR3 extends over 13 amino acids. Germline values: CDR1 SGHTA, CDR2 FQGTGA. In DNA form, the CDR3 reads TGTGCCAGCAGCTTAGTGGCAGGGGAAGAGCAGTTCTTC. Amino acids: CASSLVAGEEQFF. Full variable domain (rest looked up from reference TRBV7-3 and TRBJ2-1): GAGVSQTPSNKVTEKGKYVELRCDPISGHTALYWYRQSLGQGPEFLIYFQGTGAADDSGLPNDRFFAVRPEGSVSTLKIQRTERGDSAVYLCASSLVAGEEQFFGPGTRLTVL.

This clonotype occurred a few times. This rearrangement joins TRBV19 to TRBJ2-3; D is tentatively TRBD1 or TRBD2 (5 bases each). CDR1 LNHDA and CDR2 SQIVND come from the germline V gene (reference sequence). The length of the CDR3 is 13 residues. V dropped 6 bases and J dropped 2 bases, with 9 bases sitting between them. CDR3 nucleotides: TGTGCCAGTAGGGGGGTAGACACAGATACGCAGTATTTT. This sequence encodes CASRGVDTDTQYF.